The clone carrying this T cell receptor (beta chain) was observed many times. Its target is unknown. TCRdb called the reads again in MiXCR, with one record for every CDR3 protein. The sample lists a few hundred thousand distinct CDR3 sequences, roughly 10% occurring once. The CDR3 totals 15 residues. The V gene end was trimmed by 5 bases and the J gene end by 5 bases; junction bases not matched to a gene: 8. Germline CDR1 and CDR2: SGHTA and FQGNSA. These data originate in a study of T cell repertoires in cytomegalovirus infection. General observations from the study: Cumulated frequencies of public TCR beta families served to identify carriers of CMV plus the relevant HLA.

The sample taken for sequencing was PBMCs. This clonotype was sampled from a human donor in good health (CMV status not recorded). Some clones in this sample may be carry-over from other donors' samples. The V call is TRBV7-2, the J call TRBJ2-1; 8 bases line up with TRBD1. The CDR3 spells CASSQTGQGHNEQFF. CDR3 sequence (DNA): TGTGCCAGCAGCCAGACCGGACAGGGCCACAATGAGCAGTTCTTC.